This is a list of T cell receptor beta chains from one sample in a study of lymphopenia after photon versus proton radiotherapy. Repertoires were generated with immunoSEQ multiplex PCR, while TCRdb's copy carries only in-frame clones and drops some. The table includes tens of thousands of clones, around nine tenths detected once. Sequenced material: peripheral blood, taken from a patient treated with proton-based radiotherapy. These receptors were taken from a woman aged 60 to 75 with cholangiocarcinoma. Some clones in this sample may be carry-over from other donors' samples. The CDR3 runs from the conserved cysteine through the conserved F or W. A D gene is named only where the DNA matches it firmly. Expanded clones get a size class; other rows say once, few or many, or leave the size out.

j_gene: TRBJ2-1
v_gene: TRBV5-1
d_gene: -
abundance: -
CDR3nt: TGCGCCAGCAGCTTCGAGCGTAGCTCCTACAATGAGCAGTTCTTC
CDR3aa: CASSFERSSYNEQFF

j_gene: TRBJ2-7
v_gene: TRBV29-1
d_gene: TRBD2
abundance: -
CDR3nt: TGCAGCGTTGCCCAGGGAATAGCGGGGGCCTACGAGCAGTACTTC
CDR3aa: CSVAQGIAGAYEQYF

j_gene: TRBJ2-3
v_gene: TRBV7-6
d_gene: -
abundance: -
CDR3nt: TGTGCCAGCAGCTTAGCGTCGGGAGCGCGTAGGGATACGCAGTATTTT
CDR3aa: CASSLASGARRDTQYF

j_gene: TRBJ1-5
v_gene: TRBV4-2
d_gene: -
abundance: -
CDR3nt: TGTGCCAGCAGCCAAGAGGGGGAGCCCCAGCATTTT
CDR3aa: CASSQEGEPQHF

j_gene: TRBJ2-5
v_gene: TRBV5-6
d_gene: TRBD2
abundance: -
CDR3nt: TGTGCCAGCAGCTTGGCCACCGCCTTAGCGGGAGCAGAGACCCAGTACTTC
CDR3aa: CASSLATALAGAETQYF

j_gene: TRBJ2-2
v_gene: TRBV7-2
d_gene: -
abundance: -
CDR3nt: TGTGCCAGCAGCTTAGGTCGGACCGGGGAGCTGTTTTTT
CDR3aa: CASSLGRTGELFF

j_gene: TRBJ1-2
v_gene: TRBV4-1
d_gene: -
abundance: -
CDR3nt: TGCGCCAGCAGCCTTTTCGGACAGACGAAGGATGGCTACACCTTC
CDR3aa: CASSLFGQTKDGYTF

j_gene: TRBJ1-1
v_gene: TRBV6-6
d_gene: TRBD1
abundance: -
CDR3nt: TGTGCCAGCAGTCCTTCCAGGGGGCAGAATGAAGCTTTCTTT
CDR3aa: CASSPSRGQNEAFF

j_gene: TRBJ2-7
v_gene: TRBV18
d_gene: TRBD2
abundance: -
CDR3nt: TGTGCCAGCTCATCGACTAGCGGAATCTACGAGCAGTACTTC
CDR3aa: CASSSTSGIYEQYF

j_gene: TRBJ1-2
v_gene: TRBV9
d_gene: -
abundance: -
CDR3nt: TGTGCCAGCAGCCCCCCCAGACAGTCAGCTCCGTTTTTC
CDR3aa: CASSPPRQSAPFF

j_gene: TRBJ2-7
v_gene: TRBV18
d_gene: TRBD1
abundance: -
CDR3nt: TGTGCCAGCTCACCGTCGACAGGGGGGCTCTCCTACGAGCAGTACTTC
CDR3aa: CASSPSTGGLSYEQYF

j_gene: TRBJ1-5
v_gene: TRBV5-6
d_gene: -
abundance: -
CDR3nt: TGTGCCAGCAGCTCGCGACGTGGGATGGGCAATCAGCCCCAGCATTTT
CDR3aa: CASSSRRGMGNQPQHF

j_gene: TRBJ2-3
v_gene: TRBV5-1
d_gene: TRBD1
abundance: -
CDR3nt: TGCGCCAGCAGCTTGGAGGTAGGGGGCAAGGGCACAGATACGCAGTATTTT
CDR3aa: CASSLEVGGKGTDTQYF

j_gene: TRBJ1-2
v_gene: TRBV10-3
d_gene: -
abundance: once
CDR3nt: TGTGCCACTCAACAGGGAGATAACTATGGCTACACCTTC
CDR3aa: CATQQGDNYGYTF

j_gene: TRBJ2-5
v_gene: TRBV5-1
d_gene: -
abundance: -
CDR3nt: TGCGCCAGCCGACCTTGGCAGGCGACGTACCAAGAGACCCAGTACTTC
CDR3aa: CASRPWQATYQETQYF

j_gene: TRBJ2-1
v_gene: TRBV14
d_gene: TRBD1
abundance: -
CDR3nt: TGTGCCAGCAGCCAAGGCCTACTGGACAGGTCCTACAATGAGCAGTTCTTC
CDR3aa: CASSQGLLDRSYNEQFF

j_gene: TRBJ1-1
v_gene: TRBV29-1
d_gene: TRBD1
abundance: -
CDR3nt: TGCAGCATTCATTCACACCCGGGACAGGGGGTTTTAATTAAGGCTTTCTTT
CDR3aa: CSIHSHPGQGVLIKAFF

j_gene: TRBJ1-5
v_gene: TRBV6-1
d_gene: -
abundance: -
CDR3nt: TGTGCCAGCAGTGGCAGTTGGACCCAGCATTTT
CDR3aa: CASSGSWTQHF

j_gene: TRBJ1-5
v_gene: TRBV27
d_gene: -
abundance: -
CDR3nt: TGTGCCAGCAGTTTTTCAGGGTCAAGTCAGCCCCAGCATTTT
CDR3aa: CASSFSGSSQPQHF

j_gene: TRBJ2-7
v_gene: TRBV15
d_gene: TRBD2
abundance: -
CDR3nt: TGTGCCACCAGCAGAGAGGCGGGGGAAGAGCAGTACTTC
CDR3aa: CATSREAGEEQYF